The following is a TCR beta chain sequence with its context. This CDR3 has 15 amino acids. The germline V and J ends were trimmed by 0 bases and 3 bases, with 13 bases remaining between them. Germline CDR1 reads SGDLS; CDR2 reads YYNGEE. These data are taken from a study of cytomegalovirus exposure and HLA in healthy donors. Primers included in the PCR were 60 Vbeta and 13 Jbeta primers. Profiled with immunoSEQ multiplex PCR; TCRdb holds only in-frame clones, not every one. The sample contains about 130,000 clones, roughly 80% of which appear only once. The receptor was derived from a girl between 2 and 10 years old in good health and CMV-seronegative. Sample: PBMCs. This rearrangement joins TRBV9 to TRBJ2-7; D ambiguous. CDR3 amino acids: CASSVGSGTDYEQYF. In DNA form, the CDR3 reads TGTGCCAGCAGCGTAGGTTCAGGCACAGACTACGAGCAGTACTTC.